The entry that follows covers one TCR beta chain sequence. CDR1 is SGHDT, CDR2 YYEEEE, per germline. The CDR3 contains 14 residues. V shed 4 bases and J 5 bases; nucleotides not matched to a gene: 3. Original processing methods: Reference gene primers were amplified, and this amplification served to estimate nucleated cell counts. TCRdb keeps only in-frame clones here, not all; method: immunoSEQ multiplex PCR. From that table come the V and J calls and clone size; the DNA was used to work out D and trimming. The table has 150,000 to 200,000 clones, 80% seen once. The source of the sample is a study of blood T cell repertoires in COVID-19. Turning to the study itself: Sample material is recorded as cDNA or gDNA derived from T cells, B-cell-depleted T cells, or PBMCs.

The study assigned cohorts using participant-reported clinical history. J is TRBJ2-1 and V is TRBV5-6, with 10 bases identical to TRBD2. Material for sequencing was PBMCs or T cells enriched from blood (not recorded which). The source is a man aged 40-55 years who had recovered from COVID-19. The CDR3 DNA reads TGTGCCAGCAGCCTAGCGGGGGAGCACAATGAGCAGTTCTTC. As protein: CASSLAGEHNEQFF.